This TCR beta chain was observed in a study of cytomegalovirus exposure and HLA in healthy donors. General study points: Information on immune exposure was restricted to one variable (CMV serostatus). Both high specificity and high sensitivity reportedly marked the classifier's diagnosis of cytomegalovirus status. An ancestry cluster, one associated with Asian ancestry, reportedly showed fewer N-insertions than the roughly 670-donor mean in a later analysis.

V dropped 0 bases and J dropped 7; count of bases not matched to a gene: 9. The CDR3 spans 17 residues. Germline CDR1 reads SGDLS; CDR2 reads YYNGEE. To note about this clone: Its antigen is not known.

With 60 Vbeta and 13 Jbeta primers, the PCR was carried out. Data came from immunoSEQ multiplex PCR; TCRdb stores just in-frame clones and leaves some out. This sample contains some 200,000 clones. The sample comprised PBMCs. This chain connects TRBV9 to TRBJ1-6; 8 bases line up with TRBD1. The source of this sequence is a man aged 30 to 39 in good health and CMV-seronegative. CDR3 coding DNA: TGTGCCAGCAGCGTAGCGGGACAGGACAGGGCCAATTCACCCCTCCACTTT. Its translation is CASSVAGQDRANSPLHF.